The rows below give T cell receptor beta chains drawn from one sample of a study of blood T cell repertoires in COVID-19. The method was immunoSEQ multiplex PCR; TCRdb's version includes in-frame clones alone and lacks a portion of them. Seen here are around 89,000 clones, roughly 70% observed once, and the top ten hold over 13%. Material for sequencing was peripheral blood. The receptors stem from a woman aged 80 or over with acute or convalescent COVID-19. Both conserved end residues are part of each CDR3. The D gene is left open where the match is weak. Not all rows give a size; the values are once, few, many and, for expanded clones, a class.

TRBV7-8	TRBD1	TRBJ1-1	-	TGTGCCAGCAGCTACGCAGGGGGCGCCGAAGCTTTCTTT	CASSYAGGAEAFF
TRBV7-9	-	TRBJ1-1	-	TGTGCCAGCAGCTCGTACAGAAGTATGAACACTGAAGCTTTCTTT	CASSSYRSMNTEAFF
TRBV2	TRBD1	TRBJ1-2	-	TGTGCCAGCAGTGTACCTTATGATGGGGACAGGAGGTCGAAGGCTTATGGCTACACCTTC	CASSVPYDGDRRSKAYGYTF
TRBV19	TRBD1	TRBJ2-3	-	TGTGCCAGTAGTATTACCGGGACAGGGGCAGATACGCAGTATTTT	CASSITGTGADTQYF
TRBV10-2	-	TRBJ1-4	-	TGCGCCAGCAGTGAGGCGGGGGATGAAAAACTGTTTTTT	CASSEAGDEKLFF
TRBV2	TRBD2	TRBJ2-5	few	TGTGCCAGCAGTGAATACTTCCGACTAGCGGGGGAACCCCAGTACTTC	CASSEYFRLAGEPQYF
TRBV28	-	TRBJ2-3	-	TGTGCCAGCACAGTGGAGGGGGATACGCAGTATTTT	CASTVEGDTQYF
TRBV5-6	-	TRBJ1-1	few	TGTGCCAGCAGCTTAAGGACCCTGGGGCACAGGGAATGGAAGGCTTTCTTT	CASSLRTLGHREWKAFF
TRBV9	-	TRBJ2-1	-	TGTGCCAGCAGCGTTGGACTAGAGGGGGATGAGCAGTTCTTC	CASSVGLEGDEQFF
TRBV19	TRBD1	TRBJ1-1	-	TGTGCCAGTAGTGACCGGGACAGAGTTTCTGAAGCTTTCTTT	CASSDRDRVSEAFF
TRBV7-9	-	TRBJ1-5	-	TGTGCCAGCAGCCCCAGTGAGGGTCAGCCCCAGCATTTT	CASSPSEGQPQHF
TRBV5-5	TRBD1	TRBJ1-1	-	TGTGCCAGCGTTCCGGGACAGATGAACACTGAAGCTTTCTTT	CASVPGQMNTEAFF
TRBV3-1/TRBV3-2	-	TRBJ2-7	-	TGTGCCAGCAGCCAAGAAGGGGGAGACGAGCAGTACTTC	CASSQEGGDEQYF
TRBV12-3/TRBV12-4	-	TRBJ1-1	-	TGTGCCAGCAGTTTCCAGAACACTGAAGCTTTCTTT	CASSFQNTEAFF
TRBV20-1	-	TRBJ1-2	-	TGCAGTGTGGGCAGTGGCTACACCTTC	CSVGSGYTF
TRBV3-1/TRBV3-2	-	TRBJ1-1	few	TGTGCCAGCAGCCAAGACCCTACTTGGACAGCGGGGACTGAAGCTTTCTTT	CASSQDPTWTAGTEAFF
TRBV27	-	TRBJ2-7	few	TGTGCCAGCAGTTTATCAGGAGGCGAGCAGTACTTC	CASSLSGGEQYF
TRBV6-5	TRBD1	TRBJ2-7	-	TGTGCCAGCAGAATCCAGACAGGGGGCAGCGAGCAGTACTTC	CASRIQTGGSEQYF
TRBV5-1	-	TRBJ2-3	once	TGCGCCAGCAGCTTGGCTTCAGATACGCAGTATTTT	CASSLASDTQYF
TRBV5-4	-	TRBJ1-1	-	TGTGCCAGCAGCTTCGACAGGACCTACACTGAAGCTTTCTTT	CASSFDRTYTEAFF
TRBV7-2	TRBD1	TRBJ1-2	-	TGTGCCAGCAGCTTAGAGGGGACAGTCTATGGCTACACCTTC	CASSLEGTVYGYTF
TRBV20-1	-	TRBJ1-4	-	TGCAGTGCTAGTCTCCCGGGACAAAGTGAAAAACTGTTTTTT	CSASLPGQSEKLFF
TRBV12-3/TRBV12-4	TRBD1	TRBJ2-7	many	TGTGCCAGCAGTCGGGACAGGGCATACGAGCAGTACTTC	CASSRDRAYEQYF
TRBV2	-	TRBJ2-1	-	TGTGCCAGCAGTGAAGGGACTGACAATGAGCAGTTCTTC	CASSEGTDNEQFF
TRBV5-1	TRBD2	TRBJ2-7	-	TGCGCCAGCAGCTTGGAGGCTAGCGGGGGCCCTACCTACGAGCAGTACTTC	CASSLEASGGPTYEQYF
TRBV18	-	TRBJ2-5	-	TGTGCCAGCTCAGGAACAGGGTCCCCAGAGACCCAGTACTTC	CASSGTGSPETQYF
TRBV6-6	-	TRBJ1-5	-	TGTGCCAGCAGTTACGGGCGCCAATATAGCAATCAGCCCCAGCATTTT	CASSYGRQYSNQPQHF
TRBV24-1	TRBD1	TRBJ1-2	once	TGTGCCACGCGGGACAGTGGCTATGGCTACACCTTC	CATRDSGYGYTF
TRBV11-2	-	TRBJ2-5	-	TGTGCCAGCAGCCTTAACACGGGGACCCAGTACTTC	CASSLNTGTQYF
TRBV10-2	TRBD2	TRBJ2-2	-	TGCGCCAGCAGTGACATAGCGGGTGCGAACACCGGGGAGCTGTTTTTT	CASSDIAGANTGELFF
TRBV6-2/TRBV6-3	TRBD2	TRBJ2-3	few	TGTGCCAGCAGTACTAGCGGGGACACAGATACGCAGTATTTT	CASSTSGDTDTQYF
TRBV9	-	TRBJ2-7	-	TGTGCCAGCAGCGTAGTGGGTAGCGAAGGTGAGCAGTACTTC	CASSVVGSEGEQYF
TRBV18	TRBD2	TRBJ2-1	few	TGTGCCAGCTCACCGACTAGCGGGGGGACTTACAATGAGCAGTTCTTC	CASSPTSGGTYNEQFF
TRBV10-3	-	TRBJ1-5	-	TGTGCCATCGGGGCGGGGATGAGGCCCCAGCATTTT	CAIGAGMRPQHF
TRBV7-3	-	TRBJ2-3	-	TGTGCCAGCAGCCAAGCGGCTAGCACAGATACGCAGTATTTT	CASSQAASTDTQYF